The clone carrying this T cell receptor beta chain was seen many times. The antigen remains undetermined. The sample is drawn from a study of regulatory T cells in long-lasting Graves disease. Study context: Antithyroid drugs had been given to newly diagnosed Graves' patients for under 3 months.

CDR1 is SNHLY, CDR2 FYNNEI, per germline. Trimming took 7 bases from V and 5 from J, leaving 17 bases between them. This CDR3 spans 14 amino acids. In building TCR beta libraries, iRepertoire HTBI primers were used together with Arm-PCR of CDR3 regions. TCRdb recomputed calls from the multiplex PCR reads with MiXCR, one row per CDR3 protein. The table has more than 450,000 distinct CDR3 sequences, approximately 12% seen once; the top ten hold roughly 9.3%. General study results and limits: Persistent Graves' patients showed reduced TCR diversity versus newly diagnosed patients.

Time point indicated: newly diagnosed GD, antithyroid drugs for less than 3 months. Extracted PBMC RNA gave rise to the TCR library. Into tubes containing EDTA, roughly 10 milliliters of peripheral blood were drawn. In addition, the sample was reused for a study of T cells in Graves' hyperthyroidism and ophthalmopathy.

The TCR comes from a woman aged 30 to 39 with Graves disease. The genes are TRBV2 and TRBJ2-5; D tentatively reads TRBD1 or TRBD2 (5 bases each). Sample: peripheral blood mononuclear cells (PBMCs), taken at new diagnosis, from a patient treated with antithyroid drugs. This CDR3 is CASKAGRASETQYF. Here the CDR3 DNA reads TGTGCCAGCAAAGCAGGGAGAGCTTCGGAGACCCAGTACTTC.